These 10 T cell receptor beta chains were all obtained from the same sample, sequenced in a study of CD4+ T cells in melanoma. Repertoires were generated with immunoSEQ multiplex PCR, while TCRdb's copy carries only in-frame clones and drops some. This sample has 50,000 or so clones, with approximately 89% found just once. The sequenced material came from peripheral blood. The receptors derive from a human donor with melanoma.

This clone has just a few counts. The genes are TRBV6-1 and TRBJ1-5; 8 bases align to TRBD1. The germline gives CDR1 MNHNS, CDR2 SASEGT. V gave up 6 bases and J gave up 4 bases; unmatched junction bases: 8. There are 15 residues in the CDR3. CDR3 protein: CASRVQGVPNQPQHF. CDR3 nucleotide sequence: TGTGCCAGCAGAGTACAGGGGGTCCCGAATCAGCCCCAGCATTTT.

J is TRBJ2-7 and V is TRBV5-1; D might be TRBD1 (8 bases). The CDR3 is 14 residues long. V was clipped by 5 bases and J by 3 bases, with 15 bases between them. Germline V gene data show CDR1 as SGHRS and CDR2 as YFSETQ. For the CDR3, the DNA is TGCGCCAGCAGTAAGACAGGGGAGGGCTACGAGCAGTACTTC. This translates into CASSKTGEGYEQYF.

The V call is TRBV11-2, the J call TRBJ2-5, with D hard to call. Germline V gives CDR1 SGHAT, CDR2 FQNNGV. The CDR3 totals 13 residues. V lost 5 bases and J 0 bases, leaving 7 bases between the germline ends. This chain's CDR3 is CASSPNYQETQYF. The DNA of the CDR3 is TGTGCCAGCAGCCCAAACTACCAAGAGACCCAGTACTTC.

This clone is a singleton in its sample. This rearrangement joins TRBV9 to TRBJ2-7; the D is unclear. Germline CDR1 and CDR2: SGDLS and YYNGEE. The CDR3 totals 15 residues. Trimming took off 2 bases at V and 3 bases at J, with 15 bases between the two ends. CDR3 nucleotides: TGTGCCAGCAGCGTTGCCGGTGAACAAATCTACGAGCAGTACTTC. This codes for CASSVAGEQIYEQYF.

The chain's CDR3 is CASSHDRESTEAFF. CDR3 coding DNA: TGCGCCAGCAGCCATGACAGGGAGTCCACTGAAGCTTTCTTT. The chain has TRBV4-1 and TRBJ1-1; the match to TRBD1 covers 7 bases. Germline V gene lookup returns CDR1 MGHRA and CDR2 YSYEKL. V trimming: 3 bases; J trimming: 4 bases; junction bases outside the gene matches: 5. The CDR3 spans 14 residues.

The V call is TRBV5-4, the J call TRBJ2-2; the D gene is possibly TRBD2 (7 bases). This CDR3 contains 14 residues. Per the germline V gene, CDR1 is SGHNT and CDR2 is YYREEE (reference sequence). V lost 9 bases and J lost 5, with 17 bases in between. CDR3 nucleotide sequence: TGTGCCACCGAGAGGGGGGGGCGGACCGGGGAGCTGTTTTTT. Translating gives CATERGGRTGELFF.

This clone is medium-sized within its sample. The gene calls are TRBV4-3 and TRBJ1-2; D might be TRBD1 (5 bases). CDR3 size: 17 residues. With 1 base removed from V and 6 bases from J, the gap between germline ends came to 21 bases. CDR1 and CDR2 from the germline V gene are LGHNA and YSLEER. This chain's CDR3 is CASSQGQGLVPKHGYTF. In nucleotides, the CDR3 is TGCGCCAGCAGCCAAGGCCAGGGATTGGTCCCGAAGCATGGCTACACCTTC.

The chain links TRBV7-3 to TRBJ2-1; D not resolved. Deletions cut 1 base from V and 3 bases from J, with 4 bases between. Germline CDR1 is SGHTA and CDR2 is FQGTGA. The CDR3 covers 13 residues. In nucleotides, the CDR3 is TGTGCCAGCAGCTTAAGAATCTACAATGAGCAGTTCTTC. Protein sequence: CASSLRIYNEQFF.

The chain uses TRBV28 and TRBJ1-2, with D uncertain. Germline CDR1 and CDR2: MDHEN and SYDVKM. With 5 bases removed from V and 8 bases from J, the gap between germline ends came to 6 bases. There are 10 residues in the CDR3. In DNA, the CDR3 is TGTGCCAGCAGTCCGCCGGGCTACACCTTC. This encodes CASSPPGYTF.

This chain links TRBV27 with TRBJ1-6, with D hard to call. Germline lookup yields CDR1 MNHEY and CDR2 SMNVEV (reference sequence). The V end lost 2 bases, the J end lost 10 bases, and 18 bases lay between the germline ends. This CDR3 region has 16 residues. This CDR3 is CASSLGPAGLGSPLHF. Here the CDR3 DNA reads TGTGCCAGCAGTTTAGGTCCCGCAGGATTGGGATCACCCCTCCACTTT.